Listed here is a single T cell receptor (beta chain). This clone was found once. Its binding antigen is unknown. No base quality information exists; no much larger clone differs at one position. This sample is drawn from a study of shared clonotypes between healthy human individuals (dated by TCRdb to the early 2020s). About the full investigation: The cohort included three men and a couple of women between 18 and 49 years of age. For each donor, CD4 naive and CD4 memory were each run on three plates, CD8 naive on two plates, and CD8 memory on one plate. To increase sequencing depth and limit assay-specific biases, different laboratories used diverse techniques to prepare libraries and sequence TCR repertoires. Each donor's leukapheresis produced roughly between roughly 0.9 and 9 billion PBMCs. To estimate repertoire size and how much clonotypes are shared between individuals, the study performed deep sequencing of blood TCR repertoires from a handful of healthy adults.

Overall study outcomes, separate from this receptor: Only blood was sampled, and tissue TCR repertoires likely differ from those in blood. Incomplete sequencing was indicated by rarefaction of sorted-subset datasets, despite the large sequencing depth. Clonotypes shared by all four sorted-subset donors showed higher generation probabilities than non-shared clonotypes. Larger estimated clonotype richness was generally found for naive subsets than for memory subsets. When a handful of donors were compared, the shared fraction of clonotypes was about 5% for naive CD4, over 3% for naive CD8, 2.3% for memory CD4, and roughly 0.43% for memory CD8. Because the study included a small number of donors, the genetic and exposure-history diversity represented was limited. Pairwise subsampling led to the expectation that sequencing depth would affect the degree of clonotype sharing among donors.

The donors were healthy, HIV-negative adults who had no recently reported acute infections or vaccinations. Only Caucasian adults living in Nashville, Tennessee, USA were represented among the donors. CD4+ T cells were enriched by magnetic negative selection; naive cells were then positively selected on CD45RA, and the negative fraction formed the memory subset. After blood collection by leukapheresis, PBMCs were isolated using Ficoll-Histopaque density gradient centrifugation and then cryopreserved in the vapor phase of liquid nitrogen. Analytical flow cytometry was used to check the purity and quantity of every magnetically sorted T cell population. Genomic DNA was isolated from each sorted fraction and quantified by UV absorbance on a Nanodrop 2000c. Using the deep immunoSEQ assay, multiplex PCR amplified TCR CDR3 regions from genomic DNA. Extracted genomic DNA from each cell subset was distributed evenly across all wells of several immunoSEQ 96-well plates, and each plate was treated as a replicate. For sorted subsets, roughly 200 ng of genomic DNA, equivalent to 25,000 to 35,000 T cell genomes, went into each replicate PCR. The purified libraries were quantified using a Qubit 3.0 fluorometer, sized with a Bioanalyzer 2100, and then quantified again using the KAPA Library Quantification kit. Every immunoSEQ 96-well plate was sequenced on a separate single-read 150-cycle Illumina NextSeq 550 flow cell. The paper's data handling went like this. Because the immunoSEQ output included only junctional sequences and no quality scores, the filtering could not be the same as the filtering used for full-length reads. To assign V/J genes and CDR3, sequences were annotated against IMGT germline references using PyIR, a Python wrapper for IgBLAST v1.9. Reads were removed for weak V/J assignments (E-value above 1e-6), missing CDR3, stop codons, out-of-frame junctions, or ambiguous translated residues. V3J clonotypes were defined as sequences sharing an identical inferred V gene, J gene, and CDR3 amino acid sequence. Percentage overlap between repertoires was computed as shared unique clonotypes divided by the size of the smaller repertoire. RTK rarefaction, the Chao1 estimator, and Recon v2.1 estimates of unobserved clonotypes were used to assess repertoire richness. Generation probabilities were computed with OLGA for all TCRbeta clonotypes obtained by the gDNA method from several donors. In its TCRdb copy, this immuneACCESS table keeps in-frame sequences only and misses some clones. Where compared with another copy, unresolved V genes explain less than half of these, and the others have no known cause. V, J and clone size reflect that table, while D and trimming were determined from the DNA. The sample yields about 1.1 million clones; approximately 77% were counted once. The top ten clonotypes cover more than 0.85% of the sample.

The sequence was collected from a man younger than 30 in good health. Some clones in this sample may be carry-over from other donors' samples. The sample was memory CD4+ T cells from PBMCs. Taken with the paper, the label for cell subset or site translates to: CD45RA-negative fraction.

Here the CDR3 is given as CASSLSLADTGELFF. The nucleotides read TGCGCCAGCAGCTTGAGCCTAGCGGACACCGGGGAGCTGTTTTTT. This receptor chain uses TRBV5-1 and TRBJ2-2; 7 nucleotides in the junction match TRBD2. The germline V gene provides CDR1 SGHRS and CDR2 YFSETQ. The germline V end is reduced by 1 base and the J end by 3 bases; junction bases left unmatched: 3. Including cysteine and phenylalanine, the CDR3 has 15 amino acids. Only the CDR3 DNA is retained, 45 bases long and in frame from the first base.